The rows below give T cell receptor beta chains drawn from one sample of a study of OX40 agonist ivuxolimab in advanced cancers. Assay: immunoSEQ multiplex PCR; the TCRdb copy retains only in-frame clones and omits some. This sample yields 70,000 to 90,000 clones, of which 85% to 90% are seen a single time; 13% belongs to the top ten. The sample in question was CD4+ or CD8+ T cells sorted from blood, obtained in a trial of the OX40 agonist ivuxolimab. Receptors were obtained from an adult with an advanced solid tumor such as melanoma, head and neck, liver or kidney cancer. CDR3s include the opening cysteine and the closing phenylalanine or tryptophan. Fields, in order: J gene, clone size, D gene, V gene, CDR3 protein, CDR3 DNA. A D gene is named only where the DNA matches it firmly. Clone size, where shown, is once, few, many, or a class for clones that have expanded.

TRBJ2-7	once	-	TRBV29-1	CSVDGDPPGGEQYF	TGCAGCGTTGACGGGGACCCACCCGGGGGCGAGCAGTACTTC
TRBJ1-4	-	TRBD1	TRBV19	CASIQTGGSNEKLFF	TGTGCCAGTATCCAGACAGGGGGCTCTAATGAAAAACTGTTTTTT
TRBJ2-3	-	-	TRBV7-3	CASSFGTLDTQYF	TGTGCCAGCAGCTTCGGGACTTTAGATACGCAGTATTTT
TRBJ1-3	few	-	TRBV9	CASSAATGTGNTIYF	TGTGCCAGCAGCGCCGCTACAGGGACTGGAAACACCATATATTTT
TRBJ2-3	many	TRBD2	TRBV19	CASRLAGEADTQYF	TGTGCCAGCCGATTAGCGGGAGAAGCAGATACGCAGTATTTT
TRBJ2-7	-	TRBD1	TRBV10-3	CAISVQPGQGSYEQYF	TGTGCCATCAGTGTCCAACCGGGACAGGGGTCCTACGAGCAGTACTTC
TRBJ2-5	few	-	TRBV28	CASSQTLDSQETQYF	TGTGCCAGCAGCCAAACGCTGGACAGTCAAGAGACCCAGTACTTC
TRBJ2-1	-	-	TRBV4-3	CASSQPLYNEQFF	TGCGCCAGCAGCCAACCTCTTTACAATGAGCAGTTCTTC
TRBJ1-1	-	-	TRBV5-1	CASSRAGSAFF	TGCGCCAGCAGCCGGGCCGGGTCAGCTTTCTTT
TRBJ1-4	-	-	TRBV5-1	CASSPTEQREKLFF	TGCGCCAGCAGCCCGACAGAACAGAGAGAAAAACTGTTTTTT
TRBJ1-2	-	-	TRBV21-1	CASSKGQRARYGYTF	TGTGCCAGCAGCAAGGGGCAGAGGGCGCGGTATGGCTACACCTTC
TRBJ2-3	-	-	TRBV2	CASEGIPFNTDTQYF	TGTGCCAGCGAGGGTATCCCCTTCAACACAGATACGCAGTATTTT
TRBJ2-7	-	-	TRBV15	CATSPVGDLRVDEQYF	TGTGCCACCAGCCCCGTGGGGGACCTCAGGGTCGACGAGCAGTACTTC
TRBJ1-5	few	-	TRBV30	CAWSTPAGIQPQHF	TGTGCCTGGAGCACCCCCGCGGGGATTCAGCCCCAGCATTTT
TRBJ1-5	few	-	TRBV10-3	CAISESSPNQPQHF	TGTGCCATCAGTGAGTCCAGCCCAAATCAGCCCCAGCATTTT
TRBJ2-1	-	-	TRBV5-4	CASSFQGGEQFF	TGTGCCAGCAGCTTTCAGGGAGGTGAGCAGTTCTTC
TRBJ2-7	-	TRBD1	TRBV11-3	CASSPGDRVVYEQYF	TGTGCCAGCAGCCCCGGAGACAGGGTTGTTTACGAGCAGTACTTC
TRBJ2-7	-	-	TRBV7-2	CASSSQPGDYEQYF	TGTGCCAGCAGCTCCCAGCCAGGTGACTACGAGCAGTACTTC
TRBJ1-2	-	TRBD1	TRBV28	CASSFDRGGGYTF	TGTGCCAGCAGTTTTGACAGGGGCGGCGGCTACACCTTC
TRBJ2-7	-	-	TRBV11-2	CASSLMTESSYEQYF	TGTGCCAGCAGCCTGATGACAGAATCCTCCTACGAGCAGTACTTC
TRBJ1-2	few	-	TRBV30	CAWSVRGGYGYTF	TGTGCCTGGAGTGTACGTGGGGGGTATGGCTACACCTTC
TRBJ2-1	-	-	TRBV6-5	CASSYSRGKEYNEQFF	TGTGCCAGCAGTTACTCGCGAGGGAAGGAGTACAATGAGCAGTTCTTC
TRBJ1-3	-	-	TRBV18	CASSPKSGNTIYF	TGTGCCAGCTCACCAAAATCGGGAAACACCATATATTTT
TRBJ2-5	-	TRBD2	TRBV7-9	CASSSLAGQETQYF	TGTGCCAGCAGCTCCCTAGCGGGGCAAGAGACCCAGTACTTC
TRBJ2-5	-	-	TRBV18	CASSPPGETQYF	TGTGCCAGCTCACCACCGGGCGAGACCCAGTACTTC
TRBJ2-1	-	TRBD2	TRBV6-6	CASSYLAGGGNEQFF	TGTGCCAGCAGTTACCTAGCGGGAGGGGGAAATGAGCAGTTCTTC
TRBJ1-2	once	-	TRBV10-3	CAISEGNRDYGYTF	TGTGCCATCAGTGAGGGGAACAGGGACTATGGCTACACCTTC
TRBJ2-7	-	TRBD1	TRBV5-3	CASSWTGFYEQYF	TGTGCCAGCAGCTGGACAGGCTTCTACGAGCAGTACTTC
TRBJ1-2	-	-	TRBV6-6	CASRPYELINYGYTF	TGTGCCAGCAGGCCTTACGAGCTGATAAACTATGGCTACACCTTC
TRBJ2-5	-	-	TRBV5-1	CASSLVVSAGQETQYF	TGCGCCAGCAGCTTGGTCGTGAGTGCGGGACAAGAGACCCAGTACTTC
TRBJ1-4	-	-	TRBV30	CAWSGGVNEKLFF	TGTGCCTGGAGTGGGGGAGTAAATGAAAAACTGTTTTTT
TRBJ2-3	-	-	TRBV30	CAWSGHPGTDTQYF	TGTGCCTGGAGCGGACACCCTGGCACAGATACGCAGTATTTT
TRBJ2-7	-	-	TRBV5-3	CARSFCNYEQYF	TGTGCCAGAAGCTTTTGTAACTACGAGCAGTACTTC
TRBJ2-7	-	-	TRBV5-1	CASSYRLGGYEQYF	TGCGCCAGCAGCTACCGTCTAGGGGGCTACGAGCAGTACTTC
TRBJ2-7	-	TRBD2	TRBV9	CATNSGRGSYEQYF	TGTGCCACCAATAGCGGGAGGGGTTCCTACGAGCAGTACTTC
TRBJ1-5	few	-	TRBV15	CATSPTRVDQPQHF	TGTGCCACCAGCCCTACCAGGGTCGATCAGCCCCAGCATTTT
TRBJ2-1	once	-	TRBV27	CASSLRGYNEQFF	TGTGCCAGCAGTTTACGGGGTTACAATGAGCAGTTCTTC
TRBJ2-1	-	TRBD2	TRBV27	CASSATSGGSSYNEQFF	TGTGCCAGCAGTGCCACTAGCGGGGGATCCTCCTACAATGAGCAGTTCTTC
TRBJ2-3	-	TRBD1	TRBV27	CASSSAGGSDTDTQYF	TGTGCCAGCAGTTCGGCAGGGGGCAGCGACACAGATACGCAGTATTTT
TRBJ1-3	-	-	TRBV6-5	CASSPVGNTIYF	TGTGCCAGCAGTCCAGTAGGAAACACCATATATTTT